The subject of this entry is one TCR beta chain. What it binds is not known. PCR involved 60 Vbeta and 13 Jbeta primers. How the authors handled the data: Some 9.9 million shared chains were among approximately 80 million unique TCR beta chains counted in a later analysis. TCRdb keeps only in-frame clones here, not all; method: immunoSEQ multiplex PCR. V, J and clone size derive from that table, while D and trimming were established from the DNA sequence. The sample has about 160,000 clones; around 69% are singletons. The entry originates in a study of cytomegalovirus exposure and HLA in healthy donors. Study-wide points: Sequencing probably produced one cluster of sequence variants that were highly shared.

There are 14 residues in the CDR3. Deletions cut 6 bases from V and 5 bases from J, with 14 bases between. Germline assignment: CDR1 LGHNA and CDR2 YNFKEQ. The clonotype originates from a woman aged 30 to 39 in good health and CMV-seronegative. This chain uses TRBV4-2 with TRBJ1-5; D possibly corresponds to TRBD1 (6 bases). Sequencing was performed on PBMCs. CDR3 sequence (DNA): TGTGCCAGCAGTCCCGGGACACTATATCAGCCCCAGCATTTT. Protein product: CASSPGTLYQPQHF.